Given below is one T cell receptor beta chain in context. Per germline, CDR1 KGHSH and CDR2 LQKENI. This CDR3 region has 18 residues. V trimming: 3 bases; J trimming: 3 bases; junction bases outside the gene matches: 8. This sample is drawn from a study of blood T cell repertoires in COVID-19. Study as a whole: From the United States, Italy and Spain came samples of acute and convalescent COVID-19. T cells, B-cell-depleted T cells, or PBMCs provided the cDNA or gDNA that served as material.

Per the original data handling: From reference gene primer amplification, estimates of nucleated cell counts were derived. TCRdb keeps only in-frame clones here, not all; method: immunoSEQ multiplex PCR. V, J and clone size derive from that table, while D and trimming were established from the DNA sequence. Among about 230,000 clones listed, 88% were seen once. This TCR was sampled from a woman aged 55-70 years with acute or convalescent COVID-19. Material: peripheral blood. The J gene is TRBJ2-2, the V gene TRBV18, with 12 bases fitting TRBD2. CDR3: CASSPLLAGGFDTGELFF. The CDR3 DNA follows: TGTGCCAGCTCACCGTTACTAGCGGGAGGTTTTGACACCGGGGAGCTGTTTTTT.